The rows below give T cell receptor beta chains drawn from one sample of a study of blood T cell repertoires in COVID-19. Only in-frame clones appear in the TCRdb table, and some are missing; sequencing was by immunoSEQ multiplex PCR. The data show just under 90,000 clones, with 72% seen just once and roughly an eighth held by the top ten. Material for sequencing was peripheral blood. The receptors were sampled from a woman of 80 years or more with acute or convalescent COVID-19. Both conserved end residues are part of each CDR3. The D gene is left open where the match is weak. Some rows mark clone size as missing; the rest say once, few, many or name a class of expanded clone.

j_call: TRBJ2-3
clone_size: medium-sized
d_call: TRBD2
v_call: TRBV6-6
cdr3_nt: TGTGCCAGCAGTTACGATAGCGGGGGGAGCACAGATACGCAGTATTTT
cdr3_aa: CASSYDSGGSTDTQYF

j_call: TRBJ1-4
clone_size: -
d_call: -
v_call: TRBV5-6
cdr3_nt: TGTGCCAGCAGCTTGTCCGGAGCGACTAATGAAAAACTGTTTTTT
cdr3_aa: CASSLSGATNEKLFF

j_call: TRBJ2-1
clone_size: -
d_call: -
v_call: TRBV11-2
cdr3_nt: TGTGCCAGCAGCTTAGGGGCTACGCGGGATGTCGATGAGCAGTTCTTC
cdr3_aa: CASSLGATRDVDEQFF

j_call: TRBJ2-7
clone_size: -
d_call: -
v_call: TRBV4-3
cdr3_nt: TGCGCCAGCAGCCGAGACTCTTACTCCTACGAGCAGTACTTC
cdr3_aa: CASSRDSYSYEQYF

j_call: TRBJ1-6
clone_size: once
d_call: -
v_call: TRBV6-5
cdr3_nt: TGTGCCAGCATCTCTGTAAATAATTCACCCCTCCACTTT
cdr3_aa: CASISVNNSPLHF

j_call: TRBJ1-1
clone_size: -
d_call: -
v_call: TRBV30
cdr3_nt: TGTGCCGGAGAGAAGCGGAACACTGAAGCTTTCTTT
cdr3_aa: CAGEKRNTEAFF

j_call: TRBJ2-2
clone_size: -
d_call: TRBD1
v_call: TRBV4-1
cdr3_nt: TGCGCCAGCAGTCCTACAGGGGCGAACACCGGGGAGCTGTTTTTT
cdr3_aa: CASSPTGANTGELFF

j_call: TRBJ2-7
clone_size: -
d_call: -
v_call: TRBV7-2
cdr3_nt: TGTGCCAGCAGCACAGGGCTCCACGAGCAGTACTTC
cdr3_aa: CASSTGLHEQYF

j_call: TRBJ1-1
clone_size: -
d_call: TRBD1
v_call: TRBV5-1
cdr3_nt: TGCGCCAGCAGCAGGACAGGTCCGAACACTGAAGCTTTCTTT
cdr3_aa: CASSRTGPNTEAFF

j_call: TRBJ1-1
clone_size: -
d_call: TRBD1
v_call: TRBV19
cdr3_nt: TGTGCCAGTAGTACTCCCCCGGGACAGACGAACACTGAAGCTTTCTTT
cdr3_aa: CASSTPPGQTNTEAFF

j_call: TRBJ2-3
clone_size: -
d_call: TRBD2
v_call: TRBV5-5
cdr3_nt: TGTGCCAGCAGCTTGGCTCGGGGGACTAGCGGGGGTTACACAGATACGCAGTATTTT
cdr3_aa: CASSLARGTSGGYTDTQYF

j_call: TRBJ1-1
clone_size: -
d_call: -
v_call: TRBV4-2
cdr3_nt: TGTGCCAGCAGCCAAGAGGGGAGGGAAGCTTTCTTT
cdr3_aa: CASSQEGREAFF

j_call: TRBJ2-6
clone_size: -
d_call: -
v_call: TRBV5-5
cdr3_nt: TGTGCCAGCAGCTTGGCAGGCCAGTCCTCTGGGGCCAACGTCCTGACTTTC
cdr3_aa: CASSLAGQSSGANVLTF

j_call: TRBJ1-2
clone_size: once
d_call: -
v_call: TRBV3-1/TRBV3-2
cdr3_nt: -
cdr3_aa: CASSQDWGRAPSMATPSVLTF

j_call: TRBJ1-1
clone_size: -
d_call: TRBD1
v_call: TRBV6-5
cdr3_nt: TGTGCCAGCAAGAGGGACAGGCTAGTAGAAACTGAAGCTTTCTTT
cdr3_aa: CASKRDRLVETEAFF

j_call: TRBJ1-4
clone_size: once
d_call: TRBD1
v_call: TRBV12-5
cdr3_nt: TGTGCTAGTGGTCCGGGACAGGGCCGTAATGAAAAACTGTTTTTT
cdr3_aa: CASGPGQGRNEKLFF

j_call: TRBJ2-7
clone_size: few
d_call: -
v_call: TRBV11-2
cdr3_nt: TGTGCCAGCAGCCCTACAGGCTACGAGCAGTACTTC
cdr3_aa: CASSPTGYEQYF

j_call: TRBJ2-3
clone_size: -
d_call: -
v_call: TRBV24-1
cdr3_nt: TGTGCCACCAGTGGTAGGGGGGGAGCTAGCACAGATACGCAGTATTTT
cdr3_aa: CATSGRGGASTDTQYF

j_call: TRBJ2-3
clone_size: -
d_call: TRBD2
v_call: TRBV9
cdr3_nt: TGTGCCAGCAGCCCGGGGACTAGCGGGGGGGCCGGAGATACGCAGTATTTT
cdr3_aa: CASSPGTSGGAGDTQYF

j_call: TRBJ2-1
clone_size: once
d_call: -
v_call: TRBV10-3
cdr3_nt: TGTGCCATCAGTGAGTCGACAGGGAGGTGGGAGCAGTTCTTC
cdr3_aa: CAISESTGRWEQFF

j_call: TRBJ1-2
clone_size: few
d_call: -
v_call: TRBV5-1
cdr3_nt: TGCGCCAGCAGCTTGGTGCAGGGAGGTGGCTACACCTTC
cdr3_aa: CASSLVQGGGYTF

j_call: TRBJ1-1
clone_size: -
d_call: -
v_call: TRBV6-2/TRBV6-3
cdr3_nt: TGTGCCAGCAGTTACCTTAGGGAACAGGGTTGGAACACTGAAGCTTTCTTT
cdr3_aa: CASSYLREQGWNTEAFF

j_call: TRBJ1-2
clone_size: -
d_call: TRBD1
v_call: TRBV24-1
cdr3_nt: TGTGCCACCAGTGACCGGGACAGCTATGGCTACACCTTC
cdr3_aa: CATSDRDSYGYTF

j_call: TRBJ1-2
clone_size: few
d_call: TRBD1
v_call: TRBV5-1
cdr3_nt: TGCGCCAGCAGGACAGGGGCCTATGGCTACACCTTC
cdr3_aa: CASRTGAYGYTF

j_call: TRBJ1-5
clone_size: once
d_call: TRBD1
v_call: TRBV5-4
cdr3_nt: TGTGCCAGCAGCTCGGACAGGGGTAGCAATCAGCCCCAGCATTTT
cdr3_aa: CASSSDRGSNQPQHF

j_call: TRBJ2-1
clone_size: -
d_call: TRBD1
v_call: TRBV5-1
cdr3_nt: TGCGCCAGCAGCGGGAGCCTCAGGGGGCGATCCTACAATGAGCAGTTCTTC
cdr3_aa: CASSGSLRGRSYNEQFF

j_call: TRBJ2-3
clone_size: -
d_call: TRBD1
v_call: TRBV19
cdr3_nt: TGTGCCAGTAGTCGGACAGGGGGCAATACAGATACGCAGTATTTT
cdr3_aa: CASSRTGGNTDTQYF

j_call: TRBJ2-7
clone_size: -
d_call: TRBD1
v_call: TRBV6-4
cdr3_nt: TGTGCCAGCAGCACCTATGACAGGGGGCTTGACGAGCAGTACTTC
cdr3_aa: CASSTYDRGLDEQYF

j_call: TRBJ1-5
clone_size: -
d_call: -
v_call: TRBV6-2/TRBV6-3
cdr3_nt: TGTGCCAGCAGTTCCAGGACAGTCCGCGGGCGACAGCCCCAGCATTTT
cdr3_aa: CASSSRTVRGRQPQHF

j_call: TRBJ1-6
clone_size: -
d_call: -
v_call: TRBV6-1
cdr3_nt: TGTGCCAGCAGTGAAAGGCATCTGGGGGGGTCATTCGGGTATAATTCACCCCTCCACTTT
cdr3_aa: CASSERHLGGSFGYNSPLHF

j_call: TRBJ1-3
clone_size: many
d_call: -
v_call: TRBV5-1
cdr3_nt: TGCGCCAGCAGCGCGGGACCGACCTCGGTGAACCCCACCATATATTTT
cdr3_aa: CASSAGPTSVNPTIYF

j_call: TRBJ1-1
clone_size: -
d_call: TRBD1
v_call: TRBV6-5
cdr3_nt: TGTGCCAGCAGCCCGGACAGGGGGAAGACTTTCTTT
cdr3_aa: CASSPDRGKTFF

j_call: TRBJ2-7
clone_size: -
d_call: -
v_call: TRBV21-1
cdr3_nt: TGTGCCAGCACCATCTTCTTGGTAGGAGGGACCTACGAGCAGTACTTC
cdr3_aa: CASTIFLVGGTYEQYF

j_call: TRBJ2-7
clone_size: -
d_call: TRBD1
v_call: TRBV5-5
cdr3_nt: TGTGCCAGCAGCTTACCAAACAGGGGGCCGGGCGAGCAGTACTTC
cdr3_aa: CASSLPNRGPGEQYF

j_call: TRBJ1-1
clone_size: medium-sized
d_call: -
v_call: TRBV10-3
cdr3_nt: TGTGCCAGCGGTGGTGGGGGAGGCACTGAAGCTTTCTTT
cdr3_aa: CASGGGGGTEAFF

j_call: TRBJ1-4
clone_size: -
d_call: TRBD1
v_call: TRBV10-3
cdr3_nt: TGTGCCATCAGTCCAGGGGGCACGGATGAAAAACTGTTTTTT
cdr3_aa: CAISPGGTDEKLFF

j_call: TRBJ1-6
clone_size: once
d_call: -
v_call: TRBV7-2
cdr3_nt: TGTGCCAGCAGCTTAAGTACAGGGCCTGGCTCACCCCTCCACTTT
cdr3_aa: CASSLSTGPGSPLHF

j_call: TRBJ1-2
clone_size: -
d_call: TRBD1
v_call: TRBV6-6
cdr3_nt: TGTGCCAGCACCACTCCGACAGGGGGAGTTAACTATGGCTACACCTTC
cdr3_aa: CASTTPTGGVNYGYTF

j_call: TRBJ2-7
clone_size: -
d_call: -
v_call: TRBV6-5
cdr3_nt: TGTGCCAGCAGAAGACTCAACGAGCAGTACTTC
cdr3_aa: CASRRLNEQYF

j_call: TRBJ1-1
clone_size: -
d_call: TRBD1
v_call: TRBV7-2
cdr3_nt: TGTGCCAGCAGCTCCTACCGACAGGGCGACACTGAAGCTTTCTTT
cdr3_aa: CASSSYRQGDTEAFF

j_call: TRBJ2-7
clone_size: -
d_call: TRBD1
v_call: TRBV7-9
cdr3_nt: TGTGCCAGCAGCGATATTTCAGGGGGCTTTGGCTACGAGCAGTACTTC
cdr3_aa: CASSDISGGFGYEQYF

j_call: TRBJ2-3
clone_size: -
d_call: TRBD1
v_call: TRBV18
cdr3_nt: TGTGCCAGCTCAGAACAGGGGGCAGGAGGAGATACGCAGTATTTT
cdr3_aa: CASSEQGAGGDTQYF

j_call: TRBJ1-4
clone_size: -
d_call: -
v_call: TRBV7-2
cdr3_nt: TGTGCCAGCAGCTTAGGTGCCAGGGGCATCGGTGAAAAACTGTTTTTT
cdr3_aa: CASSLGARGIGEKLFF

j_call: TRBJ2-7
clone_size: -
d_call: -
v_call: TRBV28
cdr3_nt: TGTGCCAGCAGTCCCCTGTGGGCCTCCTACGAGCAGTACTTC
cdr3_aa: CASSPLWASYEQYF

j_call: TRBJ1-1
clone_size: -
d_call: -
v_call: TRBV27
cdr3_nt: TGTGCCAGCAGTGCCACCAGGATGAACACTGAAGCTTTCTTT
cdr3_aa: CASSATRMNTEAFF

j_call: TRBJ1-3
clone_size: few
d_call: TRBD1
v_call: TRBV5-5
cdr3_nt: TGTGCCAGCAGCGATTACCGGGACAGAACTTTGGGAAACACCATATATTTT
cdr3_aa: CASSDYRDRTLGNTIYF

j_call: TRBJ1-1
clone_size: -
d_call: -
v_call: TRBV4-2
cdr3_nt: TGTGCCAGCAGCCAAGCGGCCGGAAAGGGGGAAAACACTGAAGCTTTCTTT
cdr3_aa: CASSQAAGKGENTEAFF

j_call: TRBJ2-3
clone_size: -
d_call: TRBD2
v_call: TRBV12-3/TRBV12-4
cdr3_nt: TGTGCCAGCAGTTTGGCGGGGGCAGATACGCAGTATTTT
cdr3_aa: CASSLAGADTQYF

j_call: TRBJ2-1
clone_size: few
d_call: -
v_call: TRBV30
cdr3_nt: TGTGCCTGGAGTGTAGACCTGGGCCCCCTCAATGAGCAGTTCTTC
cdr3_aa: CAWSVDLGPLNEQFF

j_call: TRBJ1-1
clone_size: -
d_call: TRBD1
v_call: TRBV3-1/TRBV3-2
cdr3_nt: TGTGCCAGCAGCCGACAGGGGGCGCAAGGTGAAGCTTTCTTT
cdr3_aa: CASSRQGAQGEAFF

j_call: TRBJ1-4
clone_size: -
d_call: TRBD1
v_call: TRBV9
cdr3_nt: TGTGCCAGCAGCTCCCAGGACAGGGCGAAACTGTTTTTT
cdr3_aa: CASSSQDRAKLFF

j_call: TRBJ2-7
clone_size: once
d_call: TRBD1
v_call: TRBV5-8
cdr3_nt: TGTGCCAGCAGCTTCCCAGGGACAGCCTACGAGCAGTACTTC
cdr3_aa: CASSFPGTAYEQYF

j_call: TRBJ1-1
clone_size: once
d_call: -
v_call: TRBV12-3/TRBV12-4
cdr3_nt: TGTGCCAGCAGTTGGACAGAGAACACTGAAGCTTTCTTT
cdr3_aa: CASSWTENTEAFF

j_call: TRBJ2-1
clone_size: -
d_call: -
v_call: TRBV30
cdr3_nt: TGTGCCTGGAGGGTTGCGGGGTTGTACAATGAGCAGTTCTTC
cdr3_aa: CAWRVAGLYNEQFF

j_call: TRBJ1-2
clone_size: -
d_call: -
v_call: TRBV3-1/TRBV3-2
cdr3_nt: TGTGCCAGCAGCCAACCCGGTGGGGCTTTAAACTATGGCTACACCTTC
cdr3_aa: CASSQPGGALNYGYTF